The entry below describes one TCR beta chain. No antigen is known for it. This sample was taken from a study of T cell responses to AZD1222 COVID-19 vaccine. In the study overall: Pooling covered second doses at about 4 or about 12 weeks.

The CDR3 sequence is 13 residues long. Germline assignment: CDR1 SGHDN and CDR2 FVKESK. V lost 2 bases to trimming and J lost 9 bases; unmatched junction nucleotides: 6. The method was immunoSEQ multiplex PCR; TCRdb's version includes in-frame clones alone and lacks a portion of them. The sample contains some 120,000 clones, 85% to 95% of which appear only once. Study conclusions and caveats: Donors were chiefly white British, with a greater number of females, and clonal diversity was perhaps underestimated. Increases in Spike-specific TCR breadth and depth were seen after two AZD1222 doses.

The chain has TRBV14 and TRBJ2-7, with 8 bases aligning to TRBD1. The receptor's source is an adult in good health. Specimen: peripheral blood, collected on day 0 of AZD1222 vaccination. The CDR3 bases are TGTGCCAGCAGCCAATCGGCAGGGGGCATGCAGTACTTC. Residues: CASSQSAGGMQYF. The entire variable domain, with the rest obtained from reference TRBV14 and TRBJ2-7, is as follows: EAGVTQFPSHSVIEKGQTVTLRCDPISGHDNLYWYRRVMGKEIKFLLHFVKESKQDESGMPNNRFLAERTGGTYSTLKVQPAELEDSGVYFCASSQSAGGMQYFGPGTRLTVT.